The T cell receptor beta chain under discussion was sequenced for a study of shared clonotypes between healthy human individuals. Genomic DNA from each subset was divided evenly over several immunoSEQ plates. How the authors handled the data: Sequence data from immunoSEQ were junction-only and lacked quality scores; consequently, filtering differed. The data were produced by immunoSEQ multiplex PCR, yet TCRdb's version contains in-frame clones alone and is incomplete. V, J and clone size reflect that table, while D and trimming were determined from the DNA. Among millions of clones listed, roughly 92% were seen once. Regarding the study as a whole: Clonotypes which were not shared had lower generation probabilities than clonotypes that all four donors shared.

This CDR3 contains 16 residues. The V and J ends lost 2 bases and 3 bases, in that order; junction bases with no gene match: 1. CDR1 SGHRS and CDR2 YFSETQ come from the germline V gene. Comment on this clone: The antigen is not known.

The chain combines TRBV5-1 with TRBJ2-3; TRBD2 matches at 15 bases. The sample consisted of naive CD4+ T cells sorted from blood. Subset denoted: CD45RA+ positively selected. This TCR was recovered from a man between 18 and 35 years old in good health. The CDR3 nucleotides read TGCGCCAGCAGCTTTGGACTAGCGGGAGGGACAGATACGCAGTATTTT. This translates into CASSFGLAGGTDTQYF. The entire variable domain, with the rest obtained from reference TRBV5-1 and TRBJ2-3, is as follows: KAGVTQTPRYLIKTRGQQVTLSCSPISGHRSVSWYQQTPGQGLQFLFEYFSETQRNKGNFPGRFSGRQFSNSRSEMNVSTLELGDSALYLCASSFGLAGGTDTQYFGPGTRLTVL.